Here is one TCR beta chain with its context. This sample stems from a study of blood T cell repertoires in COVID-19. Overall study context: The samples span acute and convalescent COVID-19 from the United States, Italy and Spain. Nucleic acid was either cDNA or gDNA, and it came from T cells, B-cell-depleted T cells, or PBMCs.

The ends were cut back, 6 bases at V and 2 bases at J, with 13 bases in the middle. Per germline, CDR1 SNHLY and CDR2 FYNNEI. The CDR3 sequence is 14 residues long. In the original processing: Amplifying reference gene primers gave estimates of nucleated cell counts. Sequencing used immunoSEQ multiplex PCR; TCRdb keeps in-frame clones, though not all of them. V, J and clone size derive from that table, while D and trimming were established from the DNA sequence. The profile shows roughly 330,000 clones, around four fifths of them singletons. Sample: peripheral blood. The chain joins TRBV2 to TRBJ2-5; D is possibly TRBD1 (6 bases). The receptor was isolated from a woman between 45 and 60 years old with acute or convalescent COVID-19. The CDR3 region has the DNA TGTGCCAGCAGACTGGCAGGGGTTCAAGAGACCCAGTACTTC. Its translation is CASRLAGVQETQYF.